These T cell receptor beta chains were read from a single sample in a study of neurological immune-mediated disorders. TCRdb passed the 5' RACE reads through MiXCR, listing each CDR3 protein once. The table shows about 62,000 distinct CDR3 sequences, with 4% to 5.5% occurring only once. Sequencing was done on a sample of PBMCs. The source of these receptors is a woman aged 45 to 65 with multiple sclerosis. Each CDR3 is given with its conserved first and last residue. The D gene is left open where the match is weak. Rows may omit the clone size; those that give it use once, few, many or a size class.

>.|TRBJ1-1|TRBV7-9|many
TGTGCCAGCAGCGACAGCCTTATGAACACTGAAGCTTTCTTT
CASSDSLMNTEAFF
>.|TRBJ1-2|TRBV5-6|many
TGTGCCAGCAGCTTGCGAGGGGCCGGCTATGGCTACACCTTC
CASSLRGAGYGYTF
>TRBD2|TRBJ2-7|TRBV11-2|many
TGTGCCAGCAGCTGGGGTAGCGGGGGGCTTCTCTACGAGCAGTACTTC
CASSWGSGGLLYEQYF
>.|TRBJ2-1|TRBV2|many
TGTGCCAGCAGTGAGAGTGGGGGCTCCTACAATGAGCAGTTCTTC
CASSESGGSYNEQFF
>TRBD1|TRBJ2-1|TRBV7-3|many
TGTGCCAGCAGCCCATCCCCGGGACAGGGGGCCAACAATGAGCAGTTCTTC
CASSPSPGQGANNEQFF
>TRBD1|TRBJ2-3|TRBV9|.
TGTGCCAGCAGCGCAAAGGGGGCCTGGCAGTATTTT
CASSAKGAWQYF
>TRBD2|TRBJ2-3|TRBV12-3/TRBV12-4|many
TGTGCCAGCAGTACCACCCCGGCCAGCGGGGGGGAAGCAGATACGCAGTATTTT
CASSTTPASGGEADTQYF
>.|TRBJ2-2|TRBV7-2|many
TGTGCCAGCAGCCTCCGGAGGTCCGGGGAGCTGTTTTTT
CASSLRRSGELFF
>.|TRBJ1-5|TRBV3-1|many
TGTGCCAGCAGCCCGGGGACAATCATTAGCAATCAGCCCCAGCATTTT
CASSPGTIISNQPQHF
>.|TRBJ2-3|TRBV20-1|many
TGCAGTGCTAGTATCGGGGGGCCGAGCACAGATACGCAGTATTTT
CSASIGGPSTDTQYF
>TRBD1|TRBJ1-5|TRBV28|few
TGTGCCAGCACCCCAGGGGGACGCAATCAGCCCCAGAATTTT
CASTPGGRNQPQNF
>.|TRBJ1-6|TRBV5-1|few
TGCGCCAGCAGCTTGTCGGGGGCAGGGAATTCACCCCTCAACTTT
CASSLSGAGNSPLNF
>.|TRBJ1-5|TRBV6-6|.
TGTGCCAGCAGTTACCCGAATCAGCCCCAGAATTTT
CASSYPNQPQNF
>.|TRBJ1-1|TRBV11-2|many
TGTGCCAGCAGCTTACTTTTCCCTGAAGCTTTCTTT
CASSLLFPEAFF
>.|TRBJ2-2|TRBV5-1|many
TGCGCCAGCAACCCCCGCGACACCGGGGAGCTGTTTTTT
CASNPRDTGELFF
>.|TRBJ2-1|TRBV6-5|.
TGTGCCAGCAGCCCAGGGGGGGAACAATACAATGAGCAGTTCTTC
CASSPGGEQYNEQFF
>.|TRBJ1-3|TRBV12-3/TRBV12-4|many
TGTGCCAGCAGTACTGAGGGGTTAGACGGAAACACCATATATTTT
CASSTEGLDGNTIYF
>.|TRBJ2-5|TRBV10-3|many
TGTGCCATCAGTGAAAGGGGAGAGACCCAGTACTTC
CAISERGETQYF
>.|TRBJ1-2|TRBV2|many
TGTGCCAGCAGTGGAGAGAACTATGGCTACACCTTC
CASSGENYGYTF
>TRBD1|TRBJ1-1|TRBV2|many
TGTGCCAGCAGAGCGGACAGGACTGAAGCTTTCTTT
CASRADRTEAFF
>.|TRBJ1-2|TRBV6-9|many
TGTGCCAGCACCCAGAGACAGGAAAACTATGGCTACACCTTC
CASTQRQENYGYTF
>.|TRBJ2-1|TRBV7-2|few
TGTGCCAGCAGCCCAATGAGAGGAAAGGGGTACAATGAGCAGTTCTTC
CASSPMRGKGYNEQFF
>TRBD2|TRBJ2-1|TRBV14|many
TGTGCCAGCAGACCGGCCCATAGCGGGGGGCTTTACAATGAGCAGTTCTTC
CASRPAHSGGLYNEQFF
>TRBD1|TRBJ2-5|TRBV5-1|many
TGCGCCAGCAGCTTGGCCCCGACAGGGAAAGAGACCCAGTACTTC
CASSLAPTGKETQYF
>.|TRBJ1-1|TRBV20-1|many
TGCAGTGGGCTACGGCTCAACACTGAAGCTTTCTTT
CSGLRLNTEAFF
>.|TRBJ2-1|TRBV14|many
TGTGCCAGCAGTTACACCGCGGGGGCCCAAGTCAATGAGCAGTTCTTC
CASSYTAGAQVNEQFF
>TRBD1|TRBJ1-5|TRBV6-5|many
TGTGCCAGCAGTCCACGACAGGGCTATCAGCCCCAGCATTTT
CASSPRQGYQPQHF
>.|TRBJ1-2|TRBV28|many
TGTGCCAGCAGTTCAAAAGGTTATGGCTACACCTTC
CASSSKGYGYTF
>TRBD1|TRBJ2-7|TRBV5-1|many
TGCGCCAGCAGCTTTTTTCAGGGGACAGGAGAGCAGTACTTC
CASSFFQGTGEQYF
>.|TRBJ2-7|TRBV15|many
TGTGCCACCAGCAGGACGGCAGGGTCCGCTTACGAGCAGTACTTC
CATSRTAGSAYEQYF
>.|TRBJ2-7|TRBV20-1|many
TGCAGTGCTAGTCCGGTCCAGGGCGGGGTTCTTTCCTACGAGCAGTACTTC
CSASPVQGGVLSYEQYF